One sample yielded the 29 T cell receptor beta chains listed below, sequenced in a study of cytomegalovirus exposure and HLA in healthy donors. Use of 60 Vbeta and 13 Jbeta primers characterized the PCR. Libraries were prepared by immunoSEQ multiplex PCR; TCRdb keeps only in-frame clonotypes and omits some of them. This table holds 95,000 to 150,000 clones, around 80% found once. Specimen: PBMCs. These receptors were obtained from a woman aged 25-40 years in good health and CMV-seronegative.

The chain combines TRBV6-1 with TRBJ2-7, with TRBD2 identical over 9 bases. This CDR3 has 15 amino acids. Trimming removed 2 bases from V and 3 bases from J; junction bases left unmatched: 5. Germline V gives CDR1 MNHNS, CDR2 SASEGT. For the CDR3, the DNA is TGTGCCAGCAGTGAAAGGACTAGCGCTAACTACGAGCAGTACTTC. Its translation: CASSERTSANYEQYF.

The rearrangement uses TRBV4-1 and TRBJ2-3; 7 nucleotides align to TRBD2. CDR3 length equals 12 residues. With V trimmed by 4 bases and J by 6 bases, 1 base remained unmatched. Germline assignment: CDR1 MGHRA and CDR2 YSYEKL. DNA of the CDR3: TGCGCCAGCAGCCTGGGGGGGGATACGCAGTATTTT. It yields the protein CASSLGGDTQYF.

The gene calls are TRBV11-2 and TRBJ1-4; 7 nucleotides match TRBD1. The CDR3 has 15 amino acids. The trim removed 4 bases at V and 4 bases at J, leaving 6 bases unmatched. Germline CDR1 reads SGHAT; CDR2 reads FQNNGV. The CDR3 loop reads CASSSRQGRNEKLFF. Written as DNA, the CDR3 is TGTGCCAGCAGCTCCCGACAGGGTCGTAATGAAAAACTGTTTTTT.

V and J are TRBV2 and TRBJ2-6; 7 bases agree with TRBD1. Unmatched junction bases numbered 8, after V lost 9 bases and J lost 3 bases. The CDR3 extends over 15 amino acids. From germline, CDR1 is SNHLY and CDR2 FYNNEI. The CDR3 here is CARLGGAGGANVLTF. CDR3 nucleotide sequence: TGTGCCAGGCTAGGGGGCGCAGGTGGGGCCAACGTCCTGACTTTC.

V usage is TRBV5-4 and J usage is TRBJ2-3; 7 bases match TRBD2. After removal of 2 bases from V and 7 bases from J, the junction contained 10 bases not matched to a gene. The CDR3 totals 15 residues. Germline loops: CDR1 SGHNT, CDR2 YYREEE (reference sequence). Here the CDR3 reads CASSFGGTPSNTQYF. CDR3 nucleotide sequence: TGTGCCAGCAGCTTCGGGGGGACCCCGTCGAATACGCAGTATTTT.

In DNA, the CDR3 is TGTGCCAGCAGCAGCGACAGGGGGTGGATGAACACTGAAGCTTTCTTT. It translates to CASSSDRGWMNTEAFF. The V and J genes are TRBV5-6 and TRBJ1-1; 9 nucleotides agree with TRBD1. V shed 4 bases, J shed 0 bases, and the junction held 7 bases outside the gene matches. The CDR3 has 16 residues. Germline-derived CDR1 and CDR2 are SGHDT and YYEEEE.

CDR3 residues: CASSPLPLQETQYF. CDR3 bases: TGTGCCAGCAGCCCGCTTCCCCTACAAGAGACCCAGTACTTC. The chain uses TRBV14 and TRBJ2-5, with unresolved D. The V end lost 4 bases, the J end lost 2 bases, and 11 bases lay between the germline ends. The CDR3 is 14 amino acids. Germline V gene sequence: CDR1 SGHDN, CDR2 FVKESK.

This clone was seen only once. This rearrangement joins TRBV10-1 to TRBJ2-7; D is perhaps TRBD2 (6 bases). Deletions cut 10 bases from V and 7 bases from J, with 14 bases between. CDR1 WNHNN and CDR2 SYGVQD come from the germline V gene (reference sequence). The CDR3 is 11 residues long. The CDR3 sequence: CATSRGLEQYF. The CDR3 DNA follows: TGCGCCACCTCCCGGGGACTGGAGCAGTACTTC.

The chain has TRBV6-6 and TRBJ2-3; 9 nucleotides match TRBD2. The germline V gene has CDR1 MNHNY and CDR2 SVGAGI (reference sequence). This CDR3 region has 15 residues. Germline trimming cut 2 bases from V and 2 bases from J; bases unmatched to any gene: 2. The CDR3 is CASSYGTSFTDTQYF. DNA of the CDR3: TGTGCCAGCAGTTACGGGACTAGCTTCACAGATACGCAGTATTTT.

The chain uses TRBV5-5 and TRBJ2-2; TRBD1 matches at 9 bases. The CDR3 consists of 16 residues. The germline V gene encodes CDR1 SGHKS and CDR2 YYEKEE (reference sequence). J lost 3 bases, V lost 6 bases, and 9 bases had no gene match. This chain's CDR3 is CASTTTGGRDTGELFF. CDR3 DNA sequence: TGTGCCAGCACCACGACAGGGGGTCGGGACACCGGGGAGCTGTTTTTT.

This rearrangement joins TRBV10-3 to TRBJ1-5; tentative D call: TRBD1 (6 bases). Germline V gene sequence: CDR1 ENHRY, CDR2 SYGVKD. The V end was cut by 2 bases, the J end by 0 bases, with 14 bases between. The CDR3 extends over 17 amino acids. Here the CDR3 reads CAISEGDRPYSNQPQHF. The DNA of the CDR3 is TGTGCCATCAGTGAGGGAGACAGGCCCTATAGCAATCAGCCCCAGCATTTT.

The gene calls are TRBV11-2 and TRBJ2-2; D is undetermined. CDR1 SGHAT and CDR2 FQNNGV come from the germline V gene. CDR3 length equals 17 residues. The V gene lost 0 bases and the J gene lost 4 bases, with 15 bases spanning the gap. The CDR3 reads CASSLDWWQATTGELFF. Written as DNA, the CDR3 is TGTGCCAGCAGCTTAGATTGGTGGCAGGCCACCACCGGGGAGCTGTTTTTT.

A single count supports this clone. The chain joins TRBV4-3 to TRBJ1-2, with 9 bases identical to TRBD1. The J segment lost 9 bases and the V segment lost 0 bases, leaving 8 bases of the junction unmatched. Germline V gene data show CDR1 as LGHNA and CDR2 as YSLEER. The CDR3 is made up of 15 amino acids. CDR3 loop: CASSQEQGASLRYTF. The CDR3 DNA sequence: TGCGCCAGCAGCCAAGAACAGGGGGCAAGTCTGCGCTACACCTTC.

The chain links TRBV7-8 to TRBJ2-7; TRBD1 matches at 11 bases. Germline-derived CDR1 and CDR2 are SGHVS and FQNEAQ. Unmatched junction bases numbered 19, after V lost 4 bases and J lost 11 bases. The length of the CDR3 is 17 residues. CDR3 sequence (DNA): TGTGCCAGCAGCTACGCCGCCGGGACAGGGGGAAAAGTAGGGAAGTACTTC. Translated, it gives CASSYAAGTGGKVGKYF.

The rearrangement uses TRBV27 and TRBJ2-7, with D hard to call. The length of the CDR3 is 16 residues. Germline values: CDR1 MNHEY, CDR2 SMNVEV (reference sequence). Trimming left V 0 bases short and J 2 bases short, with 14 bases between. The CDR3 here is CASSLSLVSVPYEQYF. The CDR3 DNA follows: TGTGCCAGCAGTTTATCCTTGGTAAGCGTTCCCTACGAGCAGTACTTC.

The chain recombines TRBV7-9 with TRBJ1-2; 9 bases fit TRBD1. V shed 4 bases, J shed 3 bases, and the junction held 6 bases outside the gene matches. CDR3 length: 15 residues. Germline V gene sequence: CDR1 SEHNR, CDR2 FQNEAQ (reference sequence). CDR3 coding DNA: TGTGCCAGCAGCTCGACAGGGGGACTCTACTATGGCTACACCTTC. Translation gives CASSSTGGLYYGYTF.

The chain uses TRBV7-2 and TRBJ2-2; TRBD2 matches at 14 bases. Trimming took 5 bases from V and 8 from J; bases not matched to a gene: 7. The CDR3 runs to 16 residues. Germline V CDR1 and CDR2: SGHTA, FQGNSA. CDR3 sequence (DNA): TGTGCCAGCAGCATGACTAGCGGGGGGGCAGGGGGGGAGCTGTTTTTT. It is translated as CASSMTSGGAGGELFF. Supplemented by reference TRBV7-2 and TRBJ2-2, the full variable domain reads GAGVSQSPSNKVTEKGKDVELRCDPISGHTALYWYRQSLGQGLEFLIYFQGNSAPDKSGLPSDRFSAERTGGSVSTLTIQRTQQEDSAVYLCASSMTSGGAGGELFFGEGSRLTVL.

The rearrangement joins TRBV7-9 to TRBJ1-1; D not certain. CDR1 is SEHNR and CDR2 is FQNEAQ in the germline V gene (reference sequence). The CDR3 sequence is 15 residues long. Trimming removed 1 base from V and 3 bases from J, with 12 bases in between. The CDR3 reads CASSLVAGWDTEAFF. The DNA of the CDR3 is TGTGCCAGCAGCTTAGTGGCGGGCTGGGACACTGAAGCTTTCTTT.

V gene TRBV9 combines with J gene TRBJ2-1, with D perhaps matching TRBD2 (6 bases). This CDR3 is built from 17 residues. From germline, CDR1 is SGDLS and CDR2 YYNGEE. V lost 0 bases, J lost 4 bases, and 17 bases lay in between. The CDR3 coding sequence is TGTGCCAGCAGCGTAGACCCTGGGATCGGGACTTACAATGAGCAGTTCTTC. Translating it yields CASSVDPGIGTYNEQFF. Drawing the rest from reference TRBV9 and TRBJ2-1, the complete variable domain is DSGVTQTPKHLITATGQRVTLRCSPRSGDLSVYWYQQSLDQGLQFLIQYYNGEERAKGNILERFSAQQFPDLHSELNLSSLELGDSALYFCASSVDPGIGTYNEQFFGPGTRLTVL.

V and J are TRBV7-3 and TRBJ1-1; possible D gene TRBD1, 5 bases. This CDR3 spans 16 amino acids. Trimming stripped 5 bases from V and 1 base from J, with 17 bases between. Germline V lookup: CDR1 SGHTA, CDR2 FQGTGA. The CDR3 bases are TGTGCCAGCAGCCCCCAGGCAGGGTATACGAACACTGAAGCTTTCTTT. Protein sequence: CASSPQAGYTNTEAFF.

The table lists this clone with a count of one. J is TRBJ2-5 and V is TRBV29-1, with 11 bases matching TRBD2. CDR1 is SQVTM, CDR2 ANQGSEA, per germline. V gave up 6 bases and J gave up 4 bases; unmatched junction bases: 7. CDR3 length: 14 residues. CDR3 sequence reads: CSVDLGLAVETQYF. CDR3 sequence (DNA): TGCAGCGTAGACCTGGGACTAGCGGTAGAGACCCAGTACTTC.

This clone appeared a few times. This sequence joins TRBV6-5 and TRBJ1-3; no reliable D call. CDR1 and CDR2 from the germline V gene are MNHEY and SVGAGI. The CDR3 sequence is 14 residues long. The V gene lost 10 bases and the J gene lost 1 base, with 14 bases spanning the gap. The CDR3 region has the DNA TGTGCCACGCAAGATAGAACGTCTGGAAACACCATATATTTT. Its translation is CATQDRTSGNTIYF.

Notes on this clone: A read error may produce the germline difference seen at one junction end. The chain couples TRBV7-9 to TRBJ1-1, with D tentatively TRBD1 (5 bases). This CDR3 is built from 18 residues. The V gene's germline CDR1 is SEHNR and CDR2 FQNEAQ (reference sequence). The CDR3 bases are TGTTCCAGCAGCTTAGGTGGGGCAGCTCTATTAGGGAACACTGAAGCTTTCTTT. Residues: CSSSLGGAALLGNTEAFF.

V usage is TRBV27 and J usage is TRBJ2-6; TRBD1 matches at 8 bases. Trimming removed 5 bases from V and 2 bases from J; junction bases left unmatched: 2. CDR1 MNHEY and CDR2 SMNVEV come from the germline V gene (reference sequence). CDR3 size: 15 residues. The CDR3: CASSTGGPGANVLTF. The CDR3 DNA reads as TGTGCCAGCAGTACAGGGGGACCTGGGGCCAACGTCCTGACTTTC.

J is TRBJ1-3 and V is TRBV30, with 7 nucleotides matching TRBD1. The CDR3 is made up of 15 amino acids. Germline V gene sequence: CDR1 GTSNPN, CDR2 SVGIG (reference sequence). The J segment lost 0 bases and the V segment lost 3 bases, leaving 5 bases of the junction unmatched. As DNA, the CDR3 is TGTGCCTGGAGACTGACAGGGTCCTCTGGAAACACCATATATTTT. It specifies CAWRLTGSSGNTIYF.

The chain combines TRBV10-3 with TRBJ2-7, with TRBD2 matching over 8 bases. The junction had 8 bases not matched to a gene; V was cut back by 6 bases and J by 1 base. The CDR3 contains 15 residues. Germline lookup yields CDR1 ENHRY and CDR2 SYGVKD. The CDR3 region has the DNA TGTGCCATCAGGCCGGGACTAGGCACATCCTACGAGCAGTACTTC. Its protein is CAIRPGLGTSYEQYF.

The rearrangement joins TRBV4-2 to TRBJ2-2, with a weak D call TRBD2 (6 bases). Germline CDR1 and CDR2: LGHNA and YNFKEQ. There are 16 residues in the CDR3. Trimming pared 0 bases from V and 0 bases from J, leaving 8 bases between. As DNA, the CDR3 is TGTGCCAGCAGCCAAGACGGCGGGGCGAACACCGGGGAGCTGTTTTTT. It yields the protein CASSQDGGANTGELFF.

The chain recombines TRBV14 with TRBJ2-1; D gene uncertain. This CDR3 has 14 residues. Germline assignment: CDR1 SGHDN and CDR2 FVKESK. Trimming removed 1 base from V and 6 bases from J, with 10 bases in between. The CDR3 spells CASSQVEVLNEQFF. The CDR3, as DNA: TGTGCCAGCAGCCAAGTCGAGGTCCTCAATGAGCAGTTCTTC.

V usage is TRBV13 and J usage is TRBJ1-1, with D possibly TRBD1 on 5 matching bases. Germline V lookup: CDR1 PRHDT, CDR2 FYEKMQ (reference sequence). CDR3 size: 13 residues. V was pared by 0 bases and J by 5 bases, with 7 bases between. This CDR3 is CASSLGRVTEAFF. In nucleotides, the CDR3 is TGTGCCAGCAGCTTAGGCAGGGTAACTGAAGCTTTCTTT.